This TCR beta chain was captured in a study of cytomegalovirus exposure and HLA in healthy donors. General study points: In presence/absence analyses, roughly uniform sequencing depth across donors was assumed. Per a prior analysis, the majority of TCR beta V segments were productive roughly 87% or roughly 30% of the time. Later analysis suggested links between common viral pathogens and several top significant clusters.

Amplification used 60 Vbeta primers and 13 Jbeta primers. Profiling relied on immunoSEQ multiplex PCR, and the TCRdb table lists in-frame clones only, not all of them. The sample has approximately 190,000 clones, more than 70% seen once. A note on this clone: Its antigen is not known.

The donors, nominally healthy at sampling, likely had unrecorded immune exposures. The germline V gene has CDR1 MDHEN and CDR2 SYDVKM. The CDR3 loop spans 13 amino acids. Deletions cut 5 bases from V and 15 bases from J, with 20 bases between. Sequencing was performed on PBMCs. The TCR originated in a man between 35 and 55 years old in good health and CMV-seropositive. This chain joins TRBV28 and TRBJ2-1; possible D gene TRBD2, 6 bases. CDR3 coding DNA: TGTGCCAGCAGTACCCCGGGGCCGCGGGGTTGGTTCTTC. Protein product: CASSTPGPRGWFF.